The 24 T cell receptor beta chains below come from one sample, sequenced in a study of regulatory T cells in long-lasting Graves disease. Time point in this sample: persistent/refractory GD, antithyroid drugs over 5 years with positive TRAb. PBMC-extracted RNA yielded the TCR library. Arm-PCR of CDR3 regions and iRepertoire HTBI primers were used to build TCR beta libraries. TCRdb fed the multiplex PCR reads into MiXCR, producing one record per CDR3 protein. The sample lists 700,000 or so distinct CDR3 sequences, roughly 30% occurring once. Sample: peripheral blood mononuclear cells (PBMCs), taken when the disease was refractory, from a patient treated with antithyroid drugs. The receptor source for this set is a female donor with Graves disease.

This sequence joins TRBV10-3 and TRBJ2-5; the match to TRBD1 covers 11 bases. The CDR3 spans 13 residues. Germline loops: CDR1 ENHRY, CDR2 SYGVKD. The trim removed 5 bases at V and 7 bases at J, leaving 3 bases unmatched. CDR3 nucleotide sequence: TGTGCCATCAGTCCCGGGACAGGGGGGACCCAGTACTTC. Translation gives CAISPGTGGTQYF.

The CDR3 DNA is TGTGCCAGCACCCCGGCGCCAACAGGGTTCACTGAAGCTTTCTTT. Protein product: CASTPAPTGFTEAFF. The J gene is TRBJ1-1, the V gene TRBV11-2, with a weak D call TRBD1 (6 bases). The germline V gene encodes CDR1 SGHAT and CDR2 FQNNGV. With 7 bases removed from V and 4 bases from J, the gap between germline ends came to 19 bases. This CDR3 comprises 15 residues. The full variable domain, rest sourced from reference TRBV11-2 and TRBJ1-1, is EAGVAQSPRYKIIEKRQSVAFWCNPISGHATLYWYQQILGQGPKLLIQFQNNGVVDDSQLPKDRFSAERLKGVDSTLKIQPAKLEDSAVYLCASTPAPTGFTEAFFGQGTRLTVV.

V usage is TRBV7-9 and J usage is TRBJ2-7; the match to TRBD1 covers 7 bases. The CDR3 length is 17 residues. From germline, CDR1 is SEHNR and CDR2 FQNEAQ (reference sequence). V was clipped by 5 bases and J by 3 bases; unmatched bases: 16. The chain's CDR3 is CASSLSTEQGNIYEQYF. CDR3 in DNA: TGTGCCAGCAGCCTGTCAACGGAACAGGGGAATATCTACGAGCAGTACTTC.

This chain links TRBV28 with TRBJ1-3; TRBD1 aligns across 10 bases. CDR1 MDHEN and CDR2 SYDVKM come from the germline V gene. The CDR3 extends over 16 amino acids. The V gene end was trimmed by 5 bases and the J gene end by 7 bases; junction bases not matched to a gene: 11. For the CDR3, the DNA is TGTGCCAGCAGTCCCGACAGGGGGCCTGTCGGGAACACCATATATTTT. Translated, it gives CASSPDRGPVGNTIYF.

This clonotype has a handful of counts. This chain uses TRBV20-1 with TRBJ2-2; 7 bases are a match to TRBD2. The CDR3 runs to 13 residues. With 1 base clipped from V and 7 bases from J, the junction kept 3 bases outside the gene matches. The germline CDR1 and CDR2 sequences are DFQATT and SNEGSKA (reference sequence). The CDR3 bases are TGCAGTGCTAGAGGGACTAGTAGCGGGGAGCTGTTTTTT. This codes for CSARGTSSGELFF.

This clonotype was observed at least ten times. The V gene is TRBV20-1, the J gene TRBJ2-5, with TRBD2 matching 13 bases. The germline V gene has CDR1 DFQATT and CDR2 SNEGSKA (reference sequence). Trimming at V came to 6 bases and at J to 5 bases, leaving 9 bases not matched to a gene. CDR3 length: 15 amino acids. The CDR3 protein is CSAIGTSGTSETQYF. The CDR3 bases are TGCAGTGCGATCGGGACTAGCGGGACTTCGGAGACCCAGTACTTC.

Comment on this clonotype: A much larger clone is a single base away; this may be a read error. This chain links TRBV12-3 or TRBV12-4 with TRBJ2-5, with unresolved D. This CDR3 has 13 amino acids. The CDR3: CAGSLNGQETQYF. In DNA form, the CDR3 reads TGTGCCGGCAGTTTAAACGGACAAGAGACCCAGTACTTC.

As concerns this clonotype: A read error may be the cause here, since a much bigger clone is one base away. The conserved phenylalanine or tryptophan is not found at the CDR3 terminus, so this likely reflects a read error. The chain carries TRBV2 and TRBJ1-2, with 7 positions matching TRBD1. V shed 11 bases and J 4 bases; nucleotides not matched to a gene: 13. The V gene's germline CDR1 is SNHLY and CDR2 FYNNEI. This CDR3 is 14 amino acids long. CDR3: CAGVRSGGLYGYTL. The CDR3 bases are TGTGCCGGAGTCCGGTCAGGGGGTCTCTATGGCTACACCCTC.

The genes are TRBV20-1 and TRBJ1-2; TRBD1 aligns across 8 bases. The V and J ends lost 3 bases and 4 bases, in that order; junction bases with no gene match: 4. Germline assignment: CDR1 DFQATT and CDR2 SNEGSKA (reference sequence). The CDR3 consists of 13 residues. The CDR3: CSASQGQAYGYTF. In DNA form, the CDR3 reads TGCAGTGCTAGTCAGGGACAGGCCTATGGCTACACCTTC.

V is TRBV2 and J is TRBJ1-4; D is perhaps TRBD1 (6 bases). V lost 5 bases and J 10 bases, leaving 17 bases between the germline ends. The CDR3 covers 14 residues. Germline-derived CDR1 and CDR2 are SNHLY and FYNNEI. The CDR3 DNA sequence: TGTGCCAGCAGTCCGGGACACTCTTTGCGAAAACTGTTTTTT. Protein product: CASSPGHSLRKLFF.

This clonotype was observed a few times. The V call is TRBV19, the J call TRBJ1-2; maybe TRBD1 (6 bases). The CDR3 is 13 amino acids. CDR1 is LNHDA and CDR2 is SQIVND in the germline V gene (reference sequence). Trimming cost V 3 bases and J 8 bases, with 13 bases left between them. CDR3 bases: TGTGCCAGTAGTATCGGCAGGGGCTGGGGCTACACCTTC. Its protein is CASSIGRGWGYTF.

This chain links TRBV19 with TRBJ2-7; maybe TRBD2 (5 bases). This CDR3 has 13 amino acids. Germline V gene lookup returns CDR1 LNHDA and CDR2 SQIVND (reference sequence). V dropped 5 bases and J dropped 4 bases, with 12 bases sitting between them. CDR3: CASSEQREYEQYF. The DNA for the CDR3 is TGTGCCAGTAGTGAGCAGAGGGAATACGAGCAGTACTTC.

The genes are TRBV20-1 and TRBJ1-1, with 7 bases matching TRBD1. Trimming took 6 bases from V and 8 from J; bases not matched to a gene: 15. Per germline, CDR1 DFQATT and CDR2 SNEGSKA (reference sequence). The CDR3 length is 14 residues. CDR3 in amino acids: CSAQRDSEPPEAFF. In nucleotides, the CDR3 is TGCAGTGCGCAACGGGACAGTGAACCGCCCGAAGCTTTCTTT.

This clonotype was seen many times. This chain links TRBV11-2 with TRBJ2-7, with D possibly being TRBD1 (6 bases). This CDR3 is 18 amino acids long. The V end was cut by 5 bases, the J end by 0 bases, with 23 bases between. Germline CDR1 reads SGHAT; CDR2 reads FQNNGV. DNA of the CDR3: TGTGCCAGCAGCACTAGTCAGGGGTGGGGAAAGGACTCCTACGAGCAGTACTTC. It translates to CASSTSQGWGKDSYEQYF.

The V and J genes are TRBV7-8 and TRBJ1-5, with D perhaps TRBD1 (6 bases). The CDR3 spans 16 residues. CDR1 SGHVS and CDR2 FQNEAQ come from the germline V gene. V lost 0 bases, J lost 0 bases, and 9 bases lay in between. The CDR3 nucleotides read TGTGCCAGCAGCTTAGCGAGGACAGCTAGCAATCAGCCCCAGCATTTT. The encoded protein is CASSLARTASNQPQHF. The full variable domain, completed using reference TRBV7-8 and TRBJ1-5, is GAGVSQSPRYKVAKRGQDVALRCDPISGHVSLFWYQQALGQGPEFLTYFQNEAQLDKSGLPSDRFFAERPEGSVSTLKIQRTQQEDSAVYLCASSLARTASNQPQHFGDGTRLSIL.

This clonotype was recorded once. The chain uses TRBV6-2 or TRBV6-3 and TRBJ1-1; 9 nucleotides line up with TRBD1. With 2 bases clipped from V and 1 base from J, the junction kept 5 bases outside the gene matches. The CDR3 runs 16 residues. In germline, CDR1 is MNHEY, CDR2 SVGEGT. The CDR3 coding sequence is TGTGCCAGCAGTTACGCACAGGGGGCCGCGAACACTGAAGCTTTCTTT. Protein sequence: CASSYAQGAANTEAFF.

This chain joins TRBV5-1 and TRBJ2-7; the D gene is possibly TRBD2 (5 bases). Germline assignment: CDR1 SGHRS and CDR2 YFSETQ. CDR3 length equals 15 residues. V was trimmed by 4 bases and J by 5 bases, leaving 19 bases between them. The CDR3 protein is CASSPEGGRRDEQYF. The CDR3 DNA follows: TGCGCCAGCAGCCCGGAAGGCGGCCGGCGGGACGAGCAGTACTTC.

The sample holds many counts of this clonotype. The chain's CDR3 is CSARDKHEQYF. The CDR3 region has the DNA TGCAGTGCTAGAGATAAGCACGAGCAGTACTTC. V gene TRBV20-1 combines with J gene TRBJ2-7; D is undetermined. Germline V gene sequence: CDR1 DFQATT, CDR2 SNEGSKA (reference sequence). The CDR3 is 11 residues long. The V and J ends lost 0 bases and 5 bases respectively, with 5 bases between them.

V is TRBV28 and J is TRBJ1-3; 7 bases fit TRBD1. Germline assignment: CDR1 MDHEN and CDR2 SYDVKM. V was pared by 4 bases and J by 0 bases, with 3 bases of the junction left unmatched. This CDR3 contains 15 residues. DNA for the CDR3: TGTGCCAGCAGTTCAGACAGGGCCTCTGGAAACACCATATATTTT. Its translation: CASSSDRASGNTIYF.

This clonotype was picked up a small number of times. This rearrangement joins TRBV20-1 to TRBJ1-1; D is possibly TRBD1 (6 bases). From germline, CDR1 is DFQATT and CDR2 SNEGSKA (reference sequence). The CDR3 spans 12 residues. V was pared by 1 base and J by 12 bases, with 15 bases between. The CDR3: CSARGGGQRTFF. The DNA for the CDR3 is TGCAGTGCTAGAGGCGGGGGCCAGAGGACTTTCTTT.

This chain connects TRBV7-9 to TRBJ2-7, with no clear D. There are 14 residues in the CDR3. Germline V gene sequence: CDR1 SEHNR, CDR2 FQNEAQ (reference sequence). V gave up 1 base and J gave up 5 bases, with 12 bases separating them. The CDR3 is CASSLDGSLNEQYF. CDR3 nucleotides: TGTGCCAGCAGCTTAGACGGGTCCCTTAACGAGCAGTACTTC.

This clonotype came up a few times. V and J are TRBV27 and TRBJ2-5, with 9 bases identical to TRBD1. J lost 4 bases, V lost 5 bases, and 14 bases had no gene match. Per germline, CDR1 MNHEY and CDR2 SMNVEV (reference sequence). CDR3 size: 17 residues. The CDR3 protein is CASSRIGTGKFGETQYF. CDR3 coding DNA: TGTGCCAGCAGTCGTATAGGGACAGGGAAATTTGGAGAGACCCAGTACTTC.

This clonotype turned up a few times. J is TRBJ2-7 and V is TRBV20-1; no firm D call. Trimming took off 3 bases at V and 2 bases at J, with 11 bases between the two ends. Looked up from germline, CDR1 is DFQATT and CDR2 is SNEGSKA (reference sequence). This CDR3 is built from 13 residues. DNA of the CDR3: TGCAGTGCTAGCCGTCCCTCGGCCTACGAGCAGTACTTC. Encoded protein: CSASRPSAYEQYF.

This clonotype turned up a few times. The chain employs TRBV6-1 and TRBJ1-1; maybe TRBD1 (5 bases). This CDR3 is 15 amino acids long. Germline lookup yields CDR1 MNHNS and CDR2 SASEGT. V lost 5 bases and J lost 5, with 18 bases in between. DNA of the CDR3: TGTGCCAGCAGTCCCGGGGCTGGGGGGGGTACTGAAGCTTTCTTT. This sequence encodes CASSPGAGGGTEAFF.